This T cell receptor (beta chain) is from a study of blood T cell repertoires in COVID-19. Whole-study context: PBMCs, B-cell-depleted T cells, or T cells provided the cDNA or gDNA that made up the material.

In the original workflow: The authors estimated nucleated cell counts from reference gene primer amplification. Libraries were prepared by immunoSEQ multiplex PCR; TCRdb keeps only in-frame clonotypes and omits some of them. V, J and clone size reflect that table, while D and trimming were determined from the DNA. The sample includes 300,000 to 350,000 clones, about 91% seen only once; the top ten take 1.5% to 2%. Germline trimming cut 3 bases from V and 5 bases from J; bases unmatched to any gene: 3. Per the germline V gene, CDR1 is SGHRS and CDR2 is YFSETQ. This CDR3 has 14 amino acids. Sequenced material: peripheral blood. The clonotype was recovered from a woman in her twenties or thirties with COVID-19, enrolled during active disease. The V gene is TRBV5-1, the J gene TRBJ1-2, with 11 nucleotides matching TRBD1. As DNA, the CDR3 is TGCGCCAGCAGCTCGGACAGGGGGCATTATGGCTACACCTTC. It translates to CASSSDRGHYGYTF. The full variable domain, in which reference TRBV5-1 and TRBJ1-2 provide the parts outside the CDR3, is KAGVTQTPRYLIKTRGQQVTLSCSPISGHRSVSWYQQTPGQGLQFLFEYFSETQRNKGNFPGRFSGRQFSNSRSEMNVSTLELGDSALYLCASSSDRGHYGYTFGSGTRLTVV.